This T cell receptor (beta chain) was retrieved from a study of T cell responses to AZD1222 COVID-19 vaccine (dated by TCRdb to the early 2020s). With respect to the entire study: AZD1222 recipients given second doses at about 4 weeks or at about 12 weeks were pooled, since spike-specific TCR depth and breadth were not found to differ between the two schedules. Trial participants were enrolled by age into 18-55, 56-69 and 70-plus year subgroups, with roughly 150, 30 and 60 TCR-sequenced participants respectively. TCR sequencing was performed for about 250 trial participants, of whom roughly 200 were given two doses of AZD1222 and some 26 were given two doses of MenACWY control vaccine.

What the research found in general, with its limitations: A significant rise in spike-specific TCR breadth and depth was observed after two AZD1222 doses relative to day 0 and relative to MenACWY recipients. Reportedly, close to half of the unique spike-specific TCRs recognized epitopes lying outside the regions that are mutated in the B.1.351 and B.1.1.7 variants. The vaccine-associated CD4 TCRs covered the entire spike protein, and the dominant responses fell in regions 160-218 and 743-854. Because no day 14 peak-response samples were available, repertoires were characterized only after the peak T cell response. Only six AZD1222 recipients were SARS-CoV-2 seropositive at baseline, limiting conclusions about previously exposed vaccinees. The 56-69-year group was small, and its depth increase did not reach significance, likely because of low power. Most participants were white British and females outnumbered males, and the authors suggested that clonal diversity may have been underestimated.

V is shortened by 5 bases, J by 1 base, and the region joining them spans 9 bases. The CDR3 runs 13 amino acids, cysteine and phenylalanine included. Just CDR3 DNA is preserved here, 39 bases in frame from base 1. The CDR3 regions of human TCRbeta chains were analyzed by immunosequencing. Turning to the authors' computational methods: Repertoire TCRs were matched against a reference library of SARS-CoV-2-specific TCRs generated with the MIRA antigen-specificity platform. Breadth meant the fraction of unique TCRs that were SARS-CoV-2-associated, whereas depth meant the fraction of total T cells that were SARS-CoV-2-associated. Using the MIRA data, each spike-specific TCR was assigned both to the spike region to which the TCR was reactive and to a CD4 or CD8 class. Log10-transformed breadth and depth values were compared by one-way ANOVA with Sidak's multiple comparisons tests. The table was pulled from immuneACCESS by TCRdb, which kept in-frame rearrangements only. Such tables lose some clones; where checked, under half of the loss comes from unresolved V genes, and the rest has no known cause. D and trimming were read from the DNA, whereas the V and J calls and clone size are those reported in that table. The sample profile shows around 78,000 clones; under 95% of them were found once. The top ten clones comprise approximately 4.5% of the sample.

Note on this clone: What antigen it recognizes has not been identified. The record has no base qualities; no much larger clone is one base away.

According to the study, the label for this sample's time point signals: baseline before first vaccination. Vaccinee samples were obtained from the UK trials COV001 and COV002, which included a single-blind randomized controlled phase 2/3 trial of AZD1222 (ChAdOx1 nCoV-19) in healthy adults. Trial participant PBMC samples were collected at day 0 and day 28 after the second dose for TCRbeta chain sequencing. The receptor was isolated from an adult in good health. The V and J segments used are TRBV12-3 or TRBV12-4 and TRBJ2-7, with the D gene possibly TRBD1 or TRBD2, each one fitting 5 bases. This specimen was peripheral blood, taken on day 0 of AZD1222 vaccination. This receptor has the CDR3 CASSRDGSYEQYF. The bases read TGTGCCAGCAGTCGGGACGGTTCCTACGAGCAGTACTTC.